This entry concerns a single T cell receptor beta chain. As originally analysed: Using reference gene primer amplification, nucleated cell counts were estimated. Libraries were prepared by immunoSEQ multiplex PCR; TCRdb keeps only in-frame clonotypes and omits some of them. That table supplies the V and J calls and clone size; D and trimming were determined from the DNA. The table includes about 240,000 clones, around 86% detected once. This sample was included in a study of blood T cell repertoires in COVID-19. Overall study: Sources were T cells, B-cell-depleted T cells, or PBMCs; the material itself was cDNA or gDNA.

The CDR3 is 11 amino acids. Between the trimmed V and J ends, which lost 7 bases and 8 bases, there was a span of 8 bases. Germline CDR1 and CDR2: LNHDA and SQIVND (reference sequence). Material for sequencing was PBMCs or T cells enriched from blood (not recorded which). The rearrangement joins TRBV19 to TRBJ1-4; D unresolved. The receptor's source is a middle-aged woman with acute COVID-19. CDR3 region: CASMREEKLFF. In DNA form, the CDR3 reads TGTGCCAGTATGAGAGAGGAAAAACTGTTTTTT.